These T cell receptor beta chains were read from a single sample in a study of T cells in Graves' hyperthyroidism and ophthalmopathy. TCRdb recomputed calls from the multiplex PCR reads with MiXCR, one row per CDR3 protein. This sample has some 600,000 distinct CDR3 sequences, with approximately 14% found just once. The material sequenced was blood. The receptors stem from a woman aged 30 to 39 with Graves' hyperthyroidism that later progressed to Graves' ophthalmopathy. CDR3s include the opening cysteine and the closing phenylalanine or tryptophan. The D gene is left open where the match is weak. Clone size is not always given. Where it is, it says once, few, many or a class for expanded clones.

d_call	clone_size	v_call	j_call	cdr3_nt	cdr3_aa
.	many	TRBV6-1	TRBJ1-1	TGTGCCAGCAGACCCGACTGGCGGAACACTGAAGCTTTCTTT	CASRPDWRNTEAFF
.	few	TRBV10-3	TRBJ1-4	TGTGCCATCAGTGAGTCTGGGGGAAATGAAAAACTGTTTTTT	CAISESGGNEKLFF
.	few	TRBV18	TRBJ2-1	TGTGCCAGCTCACCAGGGGTTATCAATGAGCAGTTCTTC	CASSPGVINEQFF
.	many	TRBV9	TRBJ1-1	TGTGCCAGCAGCGCCTCTAACACTGAAGCTTTCTTT	CASSASNTEAFF
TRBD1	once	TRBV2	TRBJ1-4	TGTGCCAGCAGTGCAGGGGGGACAACTAATGAAAAACTGTTTTTT	CASSAGGTTNEKLFF
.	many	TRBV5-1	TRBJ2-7	TGCGCCAGCAGGACAATCGGGTACGAGCAGTACTTC	CASRTIGYEQYF
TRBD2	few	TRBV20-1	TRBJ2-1	TGCAGTGCCTCCCTGACTAGCGGGAACAATGAGCAGTTCTTC	CSASLTSGNNEQFF
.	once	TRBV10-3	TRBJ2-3	TGTGCCATCAGTGAGACGGCAGGGACGGCAGATACGCAGTATTTT	CAISETAGTADTQYF
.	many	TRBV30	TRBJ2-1	TGTGCCTGGGACCCCCACGCGCCCAATGAGCAGTTCTTC	CAWDPHAPNEQFF
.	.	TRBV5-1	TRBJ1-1	TGCGCCAGCAGCTCAGAAACGAACACTGAAGCTTTCTTT	CASSSETNTEAFF
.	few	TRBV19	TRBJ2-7	TGTGCCAGTAGCCCCGGCCAGGGGCGCCAGCAGTACTTC	CASSPGQGRQQYF
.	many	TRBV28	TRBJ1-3	TGTGCCAGCAGTGCTCCGGGACTTCTCTCTGGAAACACCATATATTTT	CASSAPGLLSGNTIYF
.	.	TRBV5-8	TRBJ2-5	TGTGCCAGCAGCTTGTTAGGGCACGGGGCTGAAGAGACCCAGTACTTC	CASSLLGHGAEETQYF
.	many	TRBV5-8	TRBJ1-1	TGTGCCAGCAGCGACAGGTTTACTGAAGCTTTCTTT	CASSDRFTEAFF
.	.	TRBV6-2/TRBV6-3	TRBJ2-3	TGTGCCAGCGCCGGGCTAGCGCCGGATACGCAGTATTTT	CASAGLAPDTQYF
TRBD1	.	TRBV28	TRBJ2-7	TGTGCCAGCAGACCAACCGGGACAGGGGGCGCGTGGGTCGAGCAGTACTTC	CASRPTGTGGAWVEQYF
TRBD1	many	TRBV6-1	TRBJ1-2	TGTGCCAGCACCTTAGGACAGGACTATGGCTACACCTTC	CASTLGQDYGYTF
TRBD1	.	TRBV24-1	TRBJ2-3	TGTGCCACCAGTGATCCACCGGGACAGGGGGCAGATACGCAGTATTTT	CATSDPPGQGADTQYF
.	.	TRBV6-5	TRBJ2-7	TGTGCCAGCGGTTACAATGAGCAGTACTTC	CASGYNEQYF
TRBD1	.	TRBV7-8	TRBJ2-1	TGTGCCAGCAGCTCACACCCGGGACAGGGGACCTACGAGCAGTTCTTC	CASSSHPGQGTYEQFF
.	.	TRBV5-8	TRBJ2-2	TGTGCCAGCAGCTTTAGGGACGGGGAGCTGTTTTTT	CASSFRDGELFF
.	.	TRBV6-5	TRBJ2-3	TGTGCCAGCAGTTACACCCCTGGCGGGCCTCGAGATACGCAGTATTTT	CASSYTPGGPRDTQYF
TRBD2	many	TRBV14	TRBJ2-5	TGTGCCAGCAGCGGACTAGCTACGGAGACCCAGTACTTC	CASSGLATETQYF
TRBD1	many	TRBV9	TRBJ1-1	TGTGCCAGCAGCCCCCGGGACAGCGGGGGAGAAGCTTTCTTT	CASSPRDSGGEAFF
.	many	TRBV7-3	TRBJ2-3	TGTGCCAGCAGCTCGGTTTCGACAGATACGCAGTATTTT	CASSSVSTDTQYF
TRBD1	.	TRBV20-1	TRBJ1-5	TGCAGTGCTTCAGGGACAGCCGATCAGCCCCAGCATTTT	CSASGTADQPQHF
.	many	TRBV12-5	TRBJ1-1	TGTGCTAGTGGTTTGTCTCAGGGGCTCCGTGAAGCTTTCTTT	CASGLSQGLREAFF
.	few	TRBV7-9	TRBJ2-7	TGTGCCAGCAGCTCGGGGTTGAGGGTCCCCTACGAGCAGTACTTC	CASSSGLRVPYEQYF
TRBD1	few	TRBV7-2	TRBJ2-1	TGTGCCAGCAGCTTCTCGACAGGGACGGCGAATGAGCAGTTCTTC	CASSFSTGTANEQFF
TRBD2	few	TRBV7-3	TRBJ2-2	TGTGCCAGCGGCTCCTACGGGGGGGCTAGCACCGGGGAGCTGTTTTTT	CASGSYGGASTGELFF
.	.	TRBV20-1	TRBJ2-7	TGCAGTGCTAGAACGGCGGAAGGGGTGGGCTACGAGCAGTACTTC	CSARTAEGVGYEQYF
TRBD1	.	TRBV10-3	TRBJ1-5	TGTGCCATCAGCCAGGGGGGGGACTATAGCAATCAGCCCCAGCATTTT	CAISQGGDYSNQPQHF
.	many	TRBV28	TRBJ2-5	TGTGCCAGCGATGGACAAGTAGAAGAGACCCAGTACTTC	CASDGQVEETQYF
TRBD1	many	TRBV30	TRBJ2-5	TGTGCCTGGACCAGGGGGCAGGGTGCGGGGACCCAGTACTTC	CAWTRGQGAGTQYF
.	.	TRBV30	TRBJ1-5	TGTGCCTGGCGATCCCAAGTGAACAATCAGCCCCAGCATTTT	CAWRSQVNNQPQHF
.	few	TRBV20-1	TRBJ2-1	TGCAGTGCTAGAGGAAGGGGCCTTCAAAGCTCCTACAATGAGCAGTTCTTC	CSARGRGLQSSYNEQFF
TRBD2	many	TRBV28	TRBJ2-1	TGTGCCAGCAGTAGGACTAGCGGGAGATATATCTACAATGAGCAGTTCTTC	CASSRTSGRYIYNEQFF
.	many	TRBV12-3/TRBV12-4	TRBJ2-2	TGTGCCAGCAGTTTGAGGGGCGGAAGATCGAACACCGGGGAGCTGTTTTTT	CASSLRGGRSNTGELFF
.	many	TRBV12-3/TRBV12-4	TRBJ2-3	TGTGCCAGCAGTTTTCGGGAAAAGGATACGCAGTATTTT	CASSFREKDTQYF
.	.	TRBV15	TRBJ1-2	TGTGCCACCGCCACGACAAATATCTATGGCTACACCTTC	CATATTNIYGYTF
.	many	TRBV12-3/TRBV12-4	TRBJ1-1	TGTGCCACGGAGGGTCGAGGCGCTGAAGCTTTCTTT	CATEGRGAEAFF
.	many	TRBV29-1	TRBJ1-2	TGCAGCGTTGGAGGAGGGGAGGGCTATGGCTACACCTTC	CSVGGGEGYGYTF
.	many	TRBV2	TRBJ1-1	TGTGCCAGCCTGGGAAGAATGAACACTGAAGCTTTCTTT	CASLGRMNTEAFF
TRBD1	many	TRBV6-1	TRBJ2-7	TGTGCCAGCAGTTACCCTCTGACAGGGGGTGTCTACGAGCAGTACTTC	CASSYPLTGGVYEQYF
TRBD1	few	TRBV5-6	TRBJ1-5	TGTGCCAGCAGCCGGGGACAGGGGGGGGATCAGCCCCAGCATTTT	CASSRGQGGDQPQHF
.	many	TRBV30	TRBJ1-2	TGTGCCTGGAGTGTGATGGGCTATGGCTACACCTTC	CAWSVMGYGYTF
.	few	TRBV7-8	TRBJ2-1	TGTGCCAGCAGCTTTGATTTGAACTCCTACAATGAGCAGTTCTTC	CASSFDLNSYNEQFF
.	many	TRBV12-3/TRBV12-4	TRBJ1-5	TGTGCCAGCAACTCGGGACGTATCAATCAGCCCCAGCATTTT	CASNSGRINQPQHF
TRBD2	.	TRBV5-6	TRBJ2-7	TGTGCCAGCAGCCAGATTCCGGGACTAGCGGGTCGCTCCTACGAGCAGTACTTC	CASSQIPGLAGRSYEQYF
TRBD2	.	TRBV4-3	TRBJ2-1	TGCGCCAGCAGCCAAGGGACGGGAGGGCTAGACAATGAGCAGTTCTTC	CASSQGTGGLDNEQFF
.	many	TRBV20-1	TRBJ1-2	TGCAGTGCTAGAGATTTGGGGGGCCCGGGCTATGGCTACACCTTC	CSARDLGGPGYGYTF
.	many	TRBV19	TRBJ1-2	TGTGCCACCGAAATGGGGAGTACTGGCTATGGCTACACCTTC	CATEMGSTGYGYTF
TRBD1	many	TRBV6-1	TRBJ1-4	TGTGCCAGCAGTTATTCGGGACAGGGTAATGAAAAACTGTTTTTT	CASSYSGQGNEKLFF
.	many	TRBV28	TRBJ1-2	TGTGCCAGCAGTTCTCCCGGGGGAGGTGCTAACTATGGCTACACCTTC	CASSSPGGGANYGYTF
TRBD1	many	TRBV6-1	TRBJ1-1	TGTGCCAGCAGCCCCCCGGGACAGGGAACGGCAGCTTTCTTT	CASSPPGQGTAAFF
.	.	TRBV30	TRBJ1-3	TGTGCCTGGGCCTCTGGAAACACCATATATTTT	CAWASGNTIYF